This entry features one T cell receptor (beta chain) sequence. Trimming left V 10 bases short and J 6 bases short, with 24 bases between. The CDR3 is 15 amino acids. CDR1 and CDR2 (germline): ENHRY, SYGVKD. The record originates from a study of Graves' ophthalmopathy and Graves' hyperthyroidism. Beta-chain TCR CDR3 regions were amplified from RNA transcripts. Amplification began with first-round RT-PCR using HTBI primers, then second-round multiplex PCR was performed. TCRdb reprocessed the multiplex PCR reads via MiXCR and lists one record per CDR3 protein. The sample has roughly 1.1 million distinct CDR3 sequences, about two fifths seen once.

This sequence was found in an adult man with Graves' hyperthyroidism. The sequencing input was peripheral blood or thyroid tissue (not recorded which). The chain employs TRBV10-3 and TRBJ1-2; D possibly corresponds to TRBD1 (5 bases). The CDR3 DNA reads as TGTGCCAGCAGAATTGGATTTCAGGGAAGTGATGGCTACACCTTC. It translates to CASRIGFQGSDGYTF.